This paragraph reports one T cell receptor beta chain. Its target is not known. Both TCR beta VDJ combination and CDR3 sequence profiling were carried out. Genomic DNA was the template for this profiling. Each CDR3 protein is one row after TCRdb ran MiXCR on the reads. The sample shows some 180,000 distinct CDR3 sequences, approximately 45% of them seen only once. The data stem from a study of CD8+CD57+ T cells in acquired aplastic anemia. The overall study: Sorted cells (CD4+ and CD8+) yielded DNA amounts that averaged roughly 3.2 ug. Broader study findings: A significant difference in CD8+ Simpson's diversity between patients and controls was not found.

Germline-derived CDR1 and CDR2 are SGDLS and YYNGEE. The CDR3 sequence is 12 residues long. V lost 2 bases to trimming and J lost 5 bases, with 5 bases between them. The sequence came from a human donor in good health. The chain carries TRBV9 and TRBJ2-1; D gene uncertain. Sequencing input: sorted CD4+, CD8+, or CD8+CD57+ T cells (not recorded which) from PBMCs. CDR3 in amino acids: CASSVRDNEQFF. The CDR3 DNA reads as TGTGCCAGCAGCGTCAGAGACAATGAGCAGTTCTTC.